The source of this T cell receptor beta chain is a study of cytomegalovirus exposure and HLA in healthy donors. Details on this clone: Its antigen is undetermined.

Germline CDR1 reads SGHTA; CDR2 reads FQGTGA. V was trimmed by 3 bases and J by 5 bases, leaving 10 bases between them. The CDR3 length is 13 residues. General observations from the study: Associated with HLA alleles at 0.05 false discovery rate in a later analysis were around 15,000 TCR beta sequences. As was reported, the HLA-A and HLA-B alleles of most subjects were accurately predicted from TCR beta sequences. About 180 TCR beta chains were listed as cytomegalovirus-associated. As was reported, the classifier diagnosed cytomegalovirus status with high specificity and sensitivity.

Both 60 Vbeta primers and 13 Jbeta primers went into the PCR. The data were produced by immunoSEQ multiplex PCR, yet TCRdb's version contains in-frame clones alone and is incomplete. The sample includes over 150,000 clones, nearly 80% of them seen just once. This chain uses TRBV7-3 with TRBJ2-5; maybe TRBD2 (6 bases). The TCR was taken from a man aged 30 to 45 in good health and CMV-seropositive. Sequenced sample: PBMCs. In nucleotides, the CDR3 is TGTGCCAGCAGCTTTGGGGGGAGTGAGACCCAGTACTTC. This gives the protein CASSFGGSETQYF.